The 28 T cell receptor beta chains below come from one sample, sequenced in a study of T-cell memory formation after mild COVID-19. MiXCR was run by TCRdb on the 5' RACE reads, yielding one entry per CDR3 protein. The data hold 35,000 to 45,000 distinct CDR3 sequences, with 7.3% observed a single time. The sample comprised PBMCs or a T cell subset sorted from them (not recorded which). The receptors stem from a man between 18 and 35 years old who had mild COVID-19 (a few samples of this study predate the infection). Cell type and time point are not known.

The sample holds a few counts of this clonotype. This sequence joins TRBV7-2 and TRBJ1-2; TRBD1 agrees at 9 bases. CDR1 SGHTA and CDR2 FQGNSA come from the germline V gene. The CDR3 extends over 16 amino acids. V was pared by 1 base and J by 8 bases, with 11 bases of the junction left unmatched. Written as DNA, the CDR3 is TGTGCCAGCAGCTTAGTCGGGTGGGACAGGGACGCCGGCTACACCTTC. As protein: CASSLVGWDRDAGYTF.

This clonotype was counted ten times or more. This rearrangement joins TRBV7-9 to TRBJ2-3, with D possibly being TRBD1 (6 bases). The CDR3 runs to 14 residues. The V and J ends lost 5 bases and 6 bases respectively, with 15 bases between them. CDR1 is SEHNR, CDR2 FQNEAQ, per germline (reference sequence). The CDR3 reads CASSHRTETDTQYF. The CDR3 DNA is TGTGCCAGCAGCCACAGGACAGAGACGGATACGCAGTATTTT. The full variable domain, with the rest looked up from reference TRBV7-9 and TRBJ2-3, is DTGVSQNPRHKITKRGQNVTFRCDPISEHNRLYWYRQTLGQGPEFLTYFQNEAQLEKSRLLSDRFSAERPKGSFSTLEIQRTEQGDSAMYLCASSHRTETDTQYFGPGTRLTVL.

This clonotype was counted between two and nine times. The CDR3 region is CASSLNRLYNEQFF. For the CDR3, the DNA is TGTGCCAGCAGCCTTAATAGGCTATACAATGAGCAGTTCTTC. The genes are TRBV7-2 and TRBJ2-1; no firm D call. The CDR3 is 14 amino acids. With 5 bases removed from V and 4 bases from J, the gap between germline ends came to 12 bases. Germline V gives CDR1 SGHTA, CDR2 FQGNSA.

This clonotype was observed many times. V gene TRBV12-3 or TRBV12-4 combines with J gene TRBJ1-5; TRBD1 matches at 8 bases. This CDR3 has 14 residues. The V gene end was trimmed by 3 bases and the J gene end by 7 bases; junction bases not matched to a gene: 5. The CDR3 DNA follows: TGTGCCAGCAGTTTGCAGGGGGCGATCCAGCCCCAGCATTTT. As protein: CASSLQGAIQPQHF.

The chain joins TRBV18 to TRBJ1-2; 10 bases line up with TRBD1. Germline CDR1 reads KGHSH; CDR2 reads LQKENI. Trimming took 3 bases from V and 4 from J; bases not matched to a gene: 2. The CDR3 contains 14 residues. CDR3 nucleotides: TGTGCCAGCTCACCTTGGACAGGGGGCTATGGCTACACCTTC. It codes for CASSPWTGGYGYTF.

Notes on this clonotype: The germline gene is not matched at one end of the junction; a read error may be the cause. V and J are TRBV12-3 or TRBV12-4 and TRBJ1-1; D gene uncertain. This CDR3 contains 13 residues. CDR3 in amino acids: CASSFTGDTEVFF. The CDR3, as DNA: TGTGCCAGCAGTTTTACGGGTGACACTGAAGTTTTCTTT.

CDR3: CASAREGDTQYF. CDR3 in DNA: TGTGCCAGCGCCAGGGAGGGAGATACGCAGTATTTT. The chain employs TRBV12-3 or TRBV12-4 and TRBJ2-3, with TRBD2 identical over 7 bases. Trimming cost V 8 bases and J 5 bases; bases outside gene matches: 4. This CDR3 is 12 amino acids long.

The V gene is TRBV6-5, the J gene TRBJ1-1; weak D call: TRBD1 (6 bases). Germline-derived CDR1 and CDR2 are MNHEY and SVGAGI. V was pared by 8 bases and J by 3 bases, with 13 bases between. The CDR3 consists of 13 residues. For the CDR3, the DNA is TGTGCCAGCCGCCAGGGGAGCCACACTGAAGCTTTCTTT. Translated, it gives CASRQGSHTEAFF.

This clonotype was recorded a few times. The CDR3 DNA reads TGTGCCAGCAGTGTTCAGGGAAACACTGAAGCTTTCTTT. It encodes CASSVQGNTEAFF. The chain is built from TRBV2 and TRBJ1-1; D is perhaps TRBD1 (5 bases). Germline V gene sequence: CDR1 SNHLY, CDR2 FYNNEI. V was clipped by 4 bases and J by 2 bases, with 8 bases between them. This CDR3 has 13 residues. The whole variable domain, filled in from reference TRBV2 and TRBJ1-1, reads EPEVTQTPSHQVTQMGQEVILRCVPISNHLYFYWYRQILGQKVEFLVSFYNNEISEKSEIFDDQFSVERPDGSNFTLKIRSTKLEDSAMYFCASSVQGNTEAFFGQGTRLTVV.

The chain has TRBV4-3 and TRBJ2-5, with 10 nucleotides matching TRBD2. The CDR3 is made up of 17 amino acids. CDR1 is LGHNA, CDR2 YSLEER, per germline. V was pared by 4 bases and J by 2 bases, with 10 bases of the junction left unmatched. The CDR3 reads CASSRTGLAVGQETQYF. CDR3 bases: TGCGCCAGCAGCCGTACCGGACTAGCGGTGGGGCAAGAGACCCAGTACTTC.

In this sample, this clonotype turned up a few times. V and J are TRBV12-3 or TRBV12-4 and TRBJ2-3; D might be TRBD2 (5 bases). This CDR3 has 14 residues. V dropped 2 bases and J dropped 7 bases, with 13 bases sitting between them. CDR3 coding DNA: TGTGCCAGCAGTTTATCGGAGGAGATCAATACGCAGTATTTT. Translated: CASSLSEEINTQYF.

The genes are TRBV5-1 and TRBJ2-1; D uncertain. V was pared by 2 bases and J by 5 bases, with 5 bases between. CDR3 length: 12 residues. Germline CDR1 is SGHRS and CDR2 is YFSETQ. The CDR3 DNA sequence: TGCGCCAGCAGCTTTAGTAACAATGAGCAGTTCTTC. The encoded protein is CASSFSNNEQFF.

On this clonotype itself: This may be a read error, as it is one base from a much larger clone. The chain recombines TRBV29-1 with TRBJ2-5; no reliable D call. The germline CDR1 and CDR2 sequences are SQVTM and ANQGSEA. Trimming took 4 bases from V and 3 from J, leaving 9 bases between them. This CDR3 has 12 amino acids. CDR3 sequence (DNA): TGCAGCGTTGTATCCATCAAAGAGACCCAGTACTTC. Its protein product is CSVVSIKETQYF.

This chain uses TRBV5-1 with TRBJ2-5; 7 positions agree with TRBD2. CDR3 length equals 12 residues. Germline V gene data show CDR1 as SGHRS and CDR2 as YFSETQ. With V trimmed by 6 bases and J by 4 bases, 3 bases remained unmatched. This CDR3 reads CASKAGRETQYF. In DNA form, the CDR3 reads TGCGCCAGCAAAGCGGGGAGAGAGACCCAGTACTTC.

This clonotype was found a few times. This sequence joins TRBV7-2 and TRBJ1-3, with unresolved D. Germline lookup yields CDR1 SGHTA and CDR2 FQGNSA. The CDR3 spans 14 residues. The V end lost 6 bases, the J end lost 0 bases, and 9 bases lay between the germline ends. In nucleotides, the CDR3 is TGTGCCAGCAGTCGACTGAACTCTGGAAACACCATATATTTT. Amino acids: CASSRLNSGNTIYF.

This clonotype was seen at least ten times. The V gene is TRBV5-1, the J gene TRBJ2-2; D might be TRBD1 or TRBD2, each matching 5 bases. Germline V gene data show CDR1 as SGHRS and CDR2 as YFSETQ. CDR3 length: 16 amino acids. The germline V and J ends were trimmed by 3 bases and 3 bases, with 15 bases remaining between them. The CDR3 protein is CASSSSGPRHTGELFF. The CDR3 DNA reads TGCGCCAGCAGCTCGTCGGGACCCCGTCACACCGGGGAGCTGTTTTTT.

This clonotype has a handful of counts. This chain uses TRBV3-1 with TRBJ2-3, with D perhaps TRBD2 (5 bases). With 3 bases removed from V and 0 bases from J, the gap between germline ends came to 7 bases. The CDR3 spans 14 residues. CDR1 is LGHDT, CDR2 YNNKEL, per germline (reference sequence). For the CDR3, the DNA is TGTGCCAGCAGCCAGCGGGCTAGCACAGATACGCAGTATTTT. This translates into CASSQRASTDTQYF.

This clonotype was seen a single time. CDR3 nucleotides: TGCAGTGCCTACCAGTTGGGGGGGGACGATACGCAGTATTTT. It specifies CSAYQLGGDDTQYF. The J gene is TRBJ2-3, the V gene TRBV20-1, with 7 nucleotides matching TRBD2. There are 14 residues in the CDR3. Germline-derived CDR1 and CDR2 are DFQATT and SNEGSKA (reference sequence). With V trimmed by 6 bases and J by 6 bases, 12 bases remained unmatched.

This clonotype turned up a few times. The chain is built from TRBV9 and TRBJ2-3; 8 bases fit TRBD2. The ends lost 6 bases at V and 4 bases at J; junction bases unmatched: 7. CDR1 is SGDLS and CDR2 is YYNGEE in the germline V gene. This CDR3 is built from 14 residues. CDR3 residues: CASTTGGPSDTQYF. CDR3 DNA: TGTGCCAGCACCACGGGGGGGCCCTCAGATACGCAGTATTTT.

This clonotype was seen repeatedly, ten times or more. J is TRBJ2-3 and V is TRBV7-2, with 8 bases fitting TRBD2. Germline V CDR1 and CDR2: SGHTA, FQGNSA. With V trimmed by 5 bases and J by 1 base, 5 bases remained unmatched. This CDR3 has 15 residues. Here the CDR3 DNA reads TGTGCCAGCAGCCCTGGACTAGCACGCACAGATACGCAGTATTTT. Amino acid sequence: CASSPGLARTDTQYF.

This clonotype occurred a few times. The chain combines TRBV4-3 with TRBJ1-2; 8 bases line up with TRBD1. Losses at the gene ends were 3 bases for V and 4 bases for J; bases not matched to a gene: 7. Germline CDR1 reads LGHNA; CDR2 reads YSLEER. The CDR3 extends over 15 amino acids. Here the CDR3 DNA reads TGCGCCAGCAGCCATCACGGACAGGGAGGCTATGGCTACACCTTC. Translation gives CASSHHGQGGYGYTF.

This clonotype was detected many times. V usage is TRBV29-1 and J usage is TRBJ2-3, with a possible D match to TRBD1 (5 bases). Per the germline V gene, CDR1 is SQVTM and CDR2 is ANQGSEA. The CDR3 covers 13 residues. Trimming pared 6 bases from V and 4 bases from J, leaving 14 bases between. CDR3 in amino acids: CSVEYARADTQYF. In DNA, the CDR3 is TGCAGCGTGGAGTACGCCAGGGCAGATACGCAGTATTTT.

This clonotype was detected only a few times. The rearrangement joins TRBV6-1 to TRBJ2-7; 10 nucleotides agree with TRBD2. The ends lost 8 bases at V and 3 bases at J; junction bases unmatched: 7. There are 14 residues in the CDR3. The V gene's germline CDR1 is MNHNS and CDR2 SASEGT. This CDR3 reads CASVLAGGLYEQYF. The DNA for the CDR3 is TGTGCCAGCGTATTAGCGGGGGGCCTCTACGAGCAGTACTTC.

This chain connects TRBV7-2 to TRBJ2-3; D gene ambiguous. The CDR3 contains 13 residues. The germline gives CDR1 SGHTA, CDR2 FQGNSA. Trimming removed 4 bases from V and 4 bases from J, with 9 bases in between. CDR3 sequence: CASSSSLPDTQYF. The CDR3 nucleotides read TGTGCCAGCAGCTCCTCCCTGCCAGATACGCAGTATTTT.

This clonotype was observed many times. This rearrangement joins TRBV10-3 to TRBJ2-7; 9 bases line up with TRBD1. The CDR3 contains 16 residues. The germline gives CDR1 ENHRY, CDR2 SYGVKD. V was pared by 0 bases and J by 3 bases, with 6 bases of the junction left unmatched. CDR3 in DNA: TGTGCCATCAGTGAGTCGGACAGGGGAAGTGGCTACGAGCAGTACTTC. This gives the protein CAISESDRGSGYEQYF.

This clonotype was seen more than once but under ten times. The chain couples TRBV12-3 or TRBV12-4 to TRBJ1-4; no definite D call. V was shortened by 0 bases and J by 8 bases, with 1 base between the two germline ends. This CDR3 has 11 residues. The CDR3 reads CASSLAEKLFF. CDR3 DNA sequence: TGTGCCAGCAGTTTAGCGGAAAAACTGTTTTTT.

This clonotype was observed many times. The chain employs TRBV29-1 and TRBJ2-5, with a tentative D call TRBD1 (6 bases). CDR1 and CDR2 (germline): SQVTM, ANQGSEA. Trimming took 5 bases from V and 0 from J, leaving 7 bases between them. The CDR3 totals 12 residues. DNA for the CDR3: TGCAGCGTTAGGGGGAACCAAGAGACCCAGTACTTC. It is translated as CSVRGNQETQYF.

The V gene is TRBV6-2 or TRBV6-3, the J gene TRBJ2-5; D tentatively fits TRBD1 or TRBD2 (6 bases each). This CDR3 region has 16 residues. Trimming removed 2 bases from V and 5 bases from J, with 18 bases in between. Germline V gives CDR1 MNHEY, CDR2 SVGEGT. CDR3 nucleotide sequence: TGTGCCAGCAGTTACCGGGGCGCCGGGGGCAGGGAGACCCAGTACTTC. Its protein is CASSYRGAGGRETQYF.